This T cell receptor beta chain is from a study of blood T cell repertoires in COVID-19. On the study more broadly: Italy, Spain and the United States were the sources of the convalescent and acute COVID-19 samples. Nucleic acid was either cDNA or gDNA, and it came from T cells, B-cell-depleted T cells, or PBMCs.

Methods used by the authors: Amplification from reference gene primers served as the basis for estimated nucleated cell counts. Generated by immunoSEQ multiplex PCR, the TCRdb table keeps only in-frame clones and is missing some. From that table come the V and J calls and clone size; the DNA was used to work out D and trimming. The data contain around 91,000 clones, more than 65% of them seen just once; the ten biggest clones take up around 18%. The clonotype comes from a woman of 80 years or more with active or convalescent COVID-19. Sequencing was carried out using peripheral blood.

This CDR3 reads CSASGLAGYEQYF. CDR3 coding DNA: TGCAGTGCTAGTGGCCTAGCGGGATACGAGCAGTACTTC. The chain links TRBV20-1 to TRBJ2-7; 9 nucleotides line up with TRBD2. This CDR3 is 13 amino acids long. Per germline, CDR1 DFQATT and CDR2 SNEGSKA (reference sequence). V was pared by 3 bases and J by 4 bases, with 4 bases of the junction left unmatched.